These T cell receptor beta chains were read from a single sample in a study of blood T cell repertoires in COVID-19. The protocol was immunoSEQ multiplex PCR, while the TCRdb copy is restricted to in-frame clones and leaves out a portion. Found here are over 200,000 clones, around 90% of them singletons; the top ten hold less than 3.5%. The sequenced material came from peripheral blood. These TCRs come from a man aged 25-40 years with COVID-19, enrolled during active disease. Each CDR3 is given with its conserved first and last residue.

TRBV9	TRBJ1-1	CASSVRTGVNTEAFF
TRBV9	TRBJ2-7	CASSPRDYSSYEQYF
TRBV24-1	TRBJ2-3	CATSDSIISGTGRDTQYF
TRBV27	TRBJ1-5	CASSSSRTGGRYQPQHF
TRBV5-1	TRBJ2-7	CASSFGQAEQYF
TRBV13	TRBJ2-2	CASSLEEEWAGELFF
TRBV7-9	TRBJ1-1	CASSFAGRTTEAFF
TRBV11-3	TRBJ1-1	CASSLSGGNTEAFF
TRBV6-5	TRBJ2-1	CASSFIGQVREQFF
TRBV27	TRBJ1-5	CASSQTGGGNQPQHF
TRBV5-6	TRBJ2-7	CASSRTRLYEQYF
TRBV19	TRBJ1-2	CASSTHGTGFYGYTF
TRBV5-1	TRBJ2-1	CASSLLAGDMGNEQFF
TRBV5-6	TRBJ1-4	CASSRGQGWEKLFF
TRBV7-9	TRBJ1-5	CASSSDRTGGQPQHF
TRBV9	TRBJ2-7	CASSVSGQAYEQYF
TRBV4-3	TRBJ2-7	CASSQELAGGALYEQYF
TRBV7-2	TRBJ1-6	CASSLALQVNSPLHF
TRBV29-1	TRBJ2-3	CSVPSPQYGTGTDTQYF
TRBV7-6	TRBJ2-7	CASSLTGGSYEQYF
TRBV5-5	TRBJ2-1	CASSRGTGENNEQFF
TRBV5-5	TRBJ2-7	CASSLVGQGVDEQYF
TRBV27	TRBJ1-6	CASKLQGENNSPLHF
TRBV6-5	TRBJ1-5	CASRYTGGSGPQHF
TRBV7-2	TRBJ1-5	CASTRGDGRKLDQPQHF
TRBV6-5	TRBJ1-6	CASSYSVGYNSPLHF
TRBV14	TRBJ2-5	CASSPEGTSDFPYQETQYF
TRBV3-1/TRBV3-2	TRBJ2-7	CASSLSDEQYF
TRBV15	TRBJ1-2	CATSRDRGGAYGYTF
TRBV12-3/TRBV12-4	TRBJ2-1	CASSLRVNEQFF
TRBV7-6	TRBJ1-5	CASSFAGINQPQHF
TRBV5-8	TRBJ2-1	CASSFGLAGMSSYNEQFF
TRBV5-6	TRBJ1-6	CASSSSYSPLHF
TRBV10-3	TRBJ1-2	CAISAGQGIYGYTF
TRBV3-1/TRBV3-2	TRBJ1-3	CASSQDPGTGTGNTIYF
TRBV18	TRBJ1-5	CASSPPGRESNQPQHF
TRBV19	TRBJ2-1	CASSITTASYNEQFF
TRBV3-1/TRBV3-2	TRBJ1-2	CASSQEGTGEGYTF
TRBV28	TRBJ1-2	CASGVLQGLYGYTF
TRBV9	TRBJ2-7	CASSVRQGDYEQYF
TRBV6-4	TRBJ1-1	CASSLDPGTEAFF
TRBV15	TRBJ2-7	CATSLLAGGYEQYF
TRBV14	TRBJ2-1	CASSQDNYWTIDEQFF
TRBV7-2	TRBJ1-2	CASSLGVSAYLNPYGYTF
TRBV7-3	TRBJ1-1	CASSLIGARGYTEAFF
TRBV7-3	TRBJ1-2	CASSLDIYGYTF
TRBV5-1	TRBJ1-2	CASSLAGEGYTF